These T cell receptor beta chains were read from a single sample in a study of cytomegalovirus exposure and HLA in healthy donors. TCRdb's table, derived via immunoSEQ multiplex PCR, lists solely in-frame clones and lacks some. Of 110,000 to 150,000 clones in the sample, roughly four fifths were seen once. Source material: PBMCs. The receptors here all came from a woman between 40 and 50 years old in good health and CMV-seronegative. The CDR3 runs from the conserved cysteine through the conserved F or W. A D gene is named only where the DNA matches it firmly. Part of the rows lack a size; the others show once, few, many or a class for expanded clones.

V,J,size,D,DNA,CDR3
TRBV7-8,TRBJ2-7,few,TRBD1,TGTGCCAGCAGCTCACAAAAAGGGACAGGGGCCGAGCAGTACTTC,CASSSQKGTGAEQYF
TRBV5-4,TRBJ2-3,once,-,TGTGCCAGCAGCCAGGGGCAGGGCTGGACAGATACGCAGTATTTT,CASSQGQGWTDTQYF
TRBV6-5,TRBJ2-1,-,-,TGTGCCAGCAGTTACTTAGGGGATGAGCAGTTCTTC,CASSYLGDEQFF
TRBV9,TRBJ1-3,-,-,TGTGCCAGCAGCGTAGGGGACTCGTACTCTGGAAACACCATATATTTT,CASSVGDSYSGNTIYF
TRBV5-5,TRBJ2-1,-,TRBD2,TGTGCCAGCAGCTTGTCCCCACTAGCGGGAGTATCTGATGAGCAGTTCTTC,CASSLSPLAGVSDEQFF
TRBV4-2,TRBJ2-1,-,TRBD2,TGTGCCAGCAGCCAAGTAGCGCTAGCGGGAGGTGAGCAGTTCTTC,CASSQVALAGGEQFF
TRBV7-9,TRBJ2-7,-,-,TGTGCCAGCAGCTTTCTAGCCTCCTACGAGCAGTACTTC,CASSFLASYEQYF
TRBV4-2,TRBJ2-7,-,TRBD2,TGTGCCAGCAGCGGGACTAGCGGCTCCTACGAGCAGTACTTC,CASSGTSGSYEQYF
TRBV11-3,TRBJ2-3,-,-,TGTGCCAGCAGCTTATATCGTGGCAGGGCAGATACGCAGTATTTT,CASSLYRGRADTQYF
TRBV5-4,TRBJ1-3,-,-,TGTGCCAGCAGCTTGGTGTCAGGGAAACGCTCTGGAAACACCATATATTTT,CASSLVSGKRSGNTIYF
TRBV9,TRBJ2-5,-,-,TGTGCCAGCAGCCTGAACGTTCCGGAGCTGGGAGAGACCCAGTACTTC,CASSLNVPELGETQYF
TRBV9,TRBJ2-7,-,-,TGTGCCAGCAGCGTTTCTTGGACACCTTATTACGAGCAGTACTTC,CASSVSWTPYYEQYF
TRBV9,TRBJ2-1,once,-,TGTGCCAGCAGCCCCCACCTAGTCCTCCATTACAATGAGCAGTTCTTC,CASSPHLVLHYNEQFF
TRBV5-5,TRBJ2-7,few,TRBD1,TGTGCCAGCACCTGGGGACAGGGAACCTACGAGCAGTACTTC,CASTWGQGTYEQYF
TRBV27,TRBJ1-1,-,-,TGTGCCAGCAGGTCCGGGTTTGCCTATATTAACACTGAAGCTTTCTTT,CASRSGFAYINTEAFF
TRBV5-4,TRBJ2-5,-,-,TGTGCGCTGGGAGGGGGGCCGAGAGAGGAGACCCAGTACTTC,CALGGGPREETQYF
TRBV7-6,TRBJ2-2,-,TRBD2,TGTGCCAGCAGCCCGGGGGGGGCCGGGGAGCTGTTTTTT,CASSPGGAGELFF
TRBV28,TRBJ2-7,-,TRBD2,TGTGCCAGCAGTTTGGGTCGGGGGGCCTACGAGCAGTACTTC,CASSLGRGAYEQYF
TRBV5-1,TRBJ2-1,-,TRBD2,TGCGCCAGCAGCTTGTATACTAGCGGGAGTGACGAGCAGTTCTTC,CASSLYTSGSDEQFF
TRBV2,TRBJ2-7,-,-,TGTGCCGCCGGCGGGTCCTACGAGCAGTACTTC,CAAGGSYEQYF
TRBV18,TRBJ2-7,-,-,TGTGCCAGCTCACTCCAGGCGGGGAAGGGCTACGAGCAGTACTTC,CASSLQAGKGYEQYF
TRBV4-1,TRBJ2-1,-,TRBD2,TGCGCCAGCAGCCAAGGACCCGGGAGCGGGAGTTACAATGAGCAGTTCTTC,CASSQGPGSGSYNEQFF
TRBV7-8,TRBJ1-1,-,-,TGTGCCAGCAGCTTAGAGAGGTTCTGGGTGAGGACTGAAGCTTTCTTT,CASSLERFWVRTEAFF
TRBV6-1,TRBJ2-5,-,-,TGTGCCATTAACCCCCAGGCACTGGGGACCCAGTACTTC,CAINPQALGTQYF
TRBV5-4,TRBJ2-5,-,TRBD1,TGTGCCAGCAGCTACGGACAGGGGGCCTCGGGGGAGACCCAGTACTTC,CASSYGQGASGETQYF
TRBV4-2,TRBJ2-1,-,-,TGTGCCAGCAGCCAGTCCGTCCAGGCTTATGATGAGCAGTTCTTC,CASSQSVQAYDEQFF
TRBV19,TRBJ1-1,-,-,TGTGCCAGTAGTCCCCGGGGAGGGATGAACACTGAAGCTTTCTTT,CASSPRGGMNTEAFF
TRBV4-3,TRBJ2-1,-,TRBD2,TGCGCCAGCAGCCAAGAGGTTCTAGCGGTCCATCAGCAGTTCTTC,CASSQEVLAVHQQFF
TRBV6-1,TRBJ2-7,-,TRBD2,TGTGCCAGCCTTCTAGCGGGAACCTACGAGCAGTACTTC,CASLLAGTYEQYF
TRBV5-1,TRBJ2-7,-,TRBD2,TGCGCCAGCAGCCCAACCATGACGCGGACCGCTCGGCGGGAGGGCCCCTACGAGCAGTACTTC,CASSPTMTRTARREGPYEQYF
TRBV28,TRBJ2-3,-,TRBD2,TGTGCCAGCAGTTCCCCGGGGGGGGCAGATACGCAGTATTTT,CASSSPGGADTQYF
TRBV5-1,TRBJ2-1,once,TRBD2,TGCGCCAGCAGCTATATAGCGGGAGCACCTTACAATGAGCAGTTCTTC,CASSYIAGAPYNEQFF
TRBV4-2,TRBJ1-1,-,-,TGTGCCAGCAGCCACCAACGGGGGAACACTGAAGCTTTCTTT,CASSHQRGNTEAFF
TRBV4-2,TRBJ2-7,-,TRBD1,TGTGCCAGCAGCCAAGATGGGACAGACTACGAGCAGTACTTC,CASSQDGTDYEQYF
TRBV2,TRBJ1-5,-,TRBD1,TGTGCCAGCAGGCAGACAGGGACGAGCAATCAGCCCCAGCATTTT,CASRQTGTSNQPQHF
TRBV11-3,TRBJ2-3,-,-,TGTGCCAGCAGCTCGTCCACAGATACGCAGTATTTT,CASSSSTDTQYF
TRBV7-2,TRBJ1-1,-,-,TGTGCCAGCAGCTTTATCGGGAACACTGAAGCTTTCTTT,CASSFIGNTEAFF
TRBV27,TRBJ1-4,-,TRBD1,TGTGCCAGCAGGCGCCTCTCAGGGGGGGAAAAACTGTTTTTT,CASRRLSGGEKLFF
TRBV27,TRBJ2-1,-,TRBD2,TGTGCCAGCCGGGACTACCCTGTCGATGAGCAGTTCTTC,CASRDYPVDEQFF
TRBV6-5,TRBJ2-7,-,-,TGTGCCAGCAGACCCGACAGCCTTACGATTCAACAGTACTTC,CASRPDSLTIQQYF
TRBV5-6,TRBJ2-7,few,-,TGTGCCAGCAGCCCAGGTGGCAACTACGAGCAGTACTTC,CASSPGGNYEQYF
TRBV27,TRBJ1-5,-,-,TGTGCCAGCAGTTTCGGCACTAAACAGCCCCAGCATTTT,CASSFGTKQPQHF
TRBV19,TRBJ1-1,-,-,TGTGCCAGTAGCTCGGACACGAACACTGAAGCTTTCTTT,CASSSDTNTEAFF
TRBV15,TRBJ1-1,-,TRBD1,TGTGCCACCAGCAGGGTATGGACAGGACACACTGAAGCTTTCTTT,CATSRVWTGHTEAFF
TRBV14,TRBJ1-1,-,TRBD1,TGTGCCAGCAGACCTACAGGGGGGAACACTGAAGCTTTCTTT,CASRPTGGNTEAFF
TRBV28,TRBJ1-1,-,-,TGTGCCAGCAGCTCCAAGAGAGCTGAAGCTTTCTTT,CASSSKRAEAFF